The clone carrying this T cell receptor (beta chain) came up many times. The target antigen is unknown. These data are taken from a study of T cells in Graves' hyperthyroidism and ophthalmopathy. Template material for amplifying TCR beta CDR3 regions consisted of RNA transcripts. The HTBI primer set served for first-round RT-PCR of the TCR CDR3. Via MiXCR, TCRdb re-called the multiplex PCR reads, giving one row per CDR3 protein. The sample shows 500,000 or so distinct CDR3 sequences, roughly a sixth of them seen only once. Ophthalmopathy patients showed a Clinical Activity Score of at least 3, NOSPECS grade of at least 4 and duration under 3 months. Study results and limitations: Among thyroid clonotypes expanded above 0.001, most also appeared in blood. Stable hyperthyroidism was told apart from ophthalmopathy by a model built on 13 V-J features. The model made its ophthalmopathy prediction, and onset followed a median 6.5 months later.

The receptor's source is a woman aged 18-29 years with Graves' ophthalmopathy. Sequenced material: blood.

CDR3 bases: TGTGCCAGCAGCTTAGCTCCTAGCGAACACTACGAGCAGTACTTC. Translation gives CASSLAPSEHYEQYF. The genes are TRBV11-2 and TRBJ2-7, with D perhaps matching TRBD2 (6 bases). Germline-derived CDR1 and CDR2 are SGHAT and FQNNGV. The V end was cut by 1 base, the J end by 3 bases, with 13 bases between. CDR3 size: 15 residues. Combining the CDR3 with reference TRBV11-2 and TRBJ2-7 gives the whole variable domain EAGVAQSPRYKIIEKRQSVAFWCNPISGHATLYWYQQILGQGPKLLIQFQNNGVVDDSQLPKDRFSAERLKGVDSTLKIQPAKLEDSAVYLCASSLAPSEHYEQYFGPGTRLTVT.